The clone carrying this T cell receptor (beta chain) showed up just a few times. Its antigen is not identified. Cultured CD4+ T-cell DNA underwent Oncomine TCR Beta short-read sequencing. Using its own MiXCR run on the PCR reads, TCRdb lists one record per CDR3 protein. There are 11,000 or so distinct CDR3 sequences in the sample; around 40% occur only once, and 15% to 20% lies in the top ten. Treatment noted: roughly ten-day PBMC culture with coronavirus spike peptide pools or control peptides (ViraFEST assay). A negative selection step was used to isolate CD4+ T cells once culture had run for around 11 days. V was cut by 3 bases and J by 4 bases, with 9 bases left in between. Germline values: CDR1 MNHNS, CDR2 SASEGT. The CDR3 consists of 13 residues. This sample stems from a study of vaccination and CD4 T cells after COVID-19. Overall study findings and caveats: Clonotypes reactive to SARS-CoV-2 had a median that went up from approximately 21 to 40, but not significantly.

The sequence was collected from a human donor with COVID-19. The sequencing input was cultured CD4+ T cells from blood. The genes are TRBV6-1 and TRBJ1-2, with D maybe TRBD1 (6 bases). The CDR3 coding sequence is TGTGCCAGCAGTGACAGGGGAGGCTATGGCTACACCTTC. It codes for CASSDRGGYGYTF.